A single sample gave rise to the 30 T cell receptor beta chains below, sequenced in a study of Graves' ophthalmopathy and Graves' hyperthyroidism. Amplifying from RNA transcripts, the study obtained TCR beta CDR3 regions. Amplification began with first-round RT-PCR using HTBI primers, then second-round multiplex PCR was performed. A single record per CDR3 protein comes from TCRdb applying MiXCR to the multiplex PCR reads. The data show 900,000 to 1,200,000 distinct CDR3 sequences, less than 45% seen once. The sequenced sample consisted of peripheral blood or thyroid tissue (not recorded which). These receptors were obtained from an adult man with Graves' hyperthyroidism.

This clonotype was detected ten times or more. The chain employs TRBV15 and TRBJ2-7, with D perhaps matching TRBD2 (7 bases). Germline loops: CDR1 LNHNV, CDR2 YYDKDF (reference sequence). CDR3 length equals 16 residues. V dropped 0 bases and J dropped 6 bases, with 18 bases sitting between them. The CDR3 DNA reads TGTGCCACCAGCAGAGACAGGGGACTAACTAATTCCGAGCAGTACTTC. This codes for CATSRDRGLTNSEQYF.

The table lists this clonotype with many counts. V gene TRBV20-1 combines with J gene TRBJ1-2, with D possibly TRBD1 on 6 matching bases. Deletions cut 7 bases from V and 0 bases from J, with 15 bases between. Germline-derived CDR1 and CDR2 are DFQATT and SNEGSKA (reference sequence). The CDR3 totals 14 residues. The CDR3 loop reads CSVKGHRANYGYTF. CDR3 nucleotides: TGCAGTGTTAAGGGACACCGAGCTAACTATGGCTACACCTTC.

The chain links TRBV7-8 to TRBJ1-2, with D possibly TRBD1 on 6 matching bases. Germline CDR1 is SGHVS and CDR2 is FQNEAQ. CDR3 length: 16 residues. Trimming stripped 1 base from V and 2 bases from J, with 14 bases between. DNA for the CDR3: TGTGCCAGCAGCTTAGTTCCCACAGGGTGGAACTATGGCTACACCTTC. Encoded protein: CASSLVPTGWNYGYTF.

This clonotype was observed a single time. The V call is TRBV19, the J call TRBJ2-2; TRBD1 matches at 9 bases. J gave up 5 bases and V 4 bases, and 5 bases lay outside the gene matches. The CDR3 is 15 residues long. CDR1 and CDR2 (germline): LNHDA, SQIVND (reference sequence). The CDR3 is CASSTPGQGTGELFF. The DNA of the CDR3 is TGTGCCAGTAGTACCCCGGGACAGGGAACCGGGGAGCTGTTTTTT.

A note on this clonotype: Compared with germline, one end of the junction differs, possibly owing to a read error. The chain couples TRBV3-1 to TRBJ1-5; D gene uncertain. The germline V gene has CDR1 LGHDT and CDR2 YNNKEL (reference sequence). This CDR3 comprises 14 residues. The CDR3 is CASSFRGSTQPQHF. The DNA for the CDR3 is TGTGCCAGCAGCTTCAGAGGGAGCACTCAGCCCCAGCATTTT.

This sequence joins TRBV10-3 and TRBJ1-5; D may be TRBD1 (5 bases). V lost 10 bases and J 5 bases, leaving 18 bases between the germline ends. Germline loops: CDR1 ENHRY, CDR2 SYGVKD. The CDR3 covers 14 residues. CDR3 DNA: TGTGCCAGCAGCGGGGACTTAGGGCATCAGCCCCAGCATTTT. Its translation is CASSGDLGHQPQHF.

The chain employs TRBV28 and TRBJ1-2; perhaps TRBD1 as D (6 bases). CDR3 length equals 15 residues. The V and J ends lost 6 bases and 4 bases respectively, with 18 bases between them. Per the germline V gene, CDR1 is MDHEN and CDR2 is SYDVKM. CDR3 sequence: CASRTKGGTVYGYTF. CDR3 nucleotides: TGTGCCAGCAGGACGAAAGGGGGGACGGTCTATGGCTACACCTTC.

This clonotype was counted at least ten times. V is TRBV7-9 and J is TRBJ2-6; no firm D call. The germline V gene has CDR1 SEHNR and CDR2 FQNEAQ (reference sequence). The CDR3 runs to 20 residues. Trimming took off 5 bases at V and 0 bases at J, with 23 bases between the two ends. CDR3 coding DNA: TGTGCCAGCAGCCTCTTCCGTCTCTTGGGCAGTTACTCTGGGGCCAACGTCCTGACTTTC. This encodes CASSLFRLLGSYSGANVLTF.

This clonotype was seen many times. The chain has TRBV7-8 and TRBJ2-7; D is uncertain. CDR3 length: 13 residues. V was clipped by 9 bases and J by 1 base, with 13 bases between them. Germline values: CDR1 SGHVS, CDR2 FQNEAQ. The CDR3 DNA is TGTGCCAGTGCCTGGGGTATTTCCTACGAGCAGTACTTC. This gives the protein CASAWGISYEQYF.

This clonotype was counted between two and nine times. V and J are TRBV10-3 and TRBJ2-7; 11 positions match TRBD1. J gave up 6 bases and V 7 bases, and 17 bases lay outside the gene matches. Germline CDR1 is ENHRY and CDR2 is SYGVKD. The CDR3 runs 17 residues. The CDR3 spells CAIKKQGGQGATGEQYF. The CDR3 coding sequence is TGTGCCATCAAAAAGCAAGGCGGACAGGGGGCCACAGGCGAGCAGTACTTC.

This clonotype came up a few times. The chain combines TRBV4-2 with TRBJ2-7, with D hard to call. The CDR3 consists of 12 residues. Germline V CDR1 and CDR2: LGHNA, YNFKEQ. Trimming removed 0 bases at V and 6 bases at J, with 6 bases between. This chain's CDR3 is CASSQDVSEQYF. DNA of the CDR3: TGTGCCAGCAGCCAAGACGTCTCCGAGCAGTACTTC.

Remarks on this clonotype: A much bigger clone sits one base away, suggesting this may be a read error. J is TRBJ1-5 and V is TRBV2; maybe TRBD1 (6 bases). This CDR3 has 20 amino acids. Germline V gives CDR1 SNHLY, CDR2 FYNNEI. The ends were cut back, 3 bases at V and 5 bases at J, with 29 bases in the middle. The DNA for the CDR3 is TGTGCCAGCAGTGAGATTGTGGGGGCTACTTTGGGAGGAAGCGATCAGCCCCAGCATTTT. Translation gives CASSEIVGATLGGSDQPQHF.

The CDR3 DNA reads as TGTGCCAGCAGTTACTACAAGAACACCGGGGAGCTGTTTTTT. The encoded protein is CASSYYKNTGELFF. This rearrangement joins TRBV28 to TRBJ2-2; D gene ambiguous. The CDR3 totals 14 residues. Trimming stripped 4 bases from V and 1 base from J, with 7 bases between. Germline V gene data show CDR1 as MDHEN and CDR2 as SYDVKM. Full variable domain (remainder filled in from reference TRBV28 and TRBJ2-2): DVKVTQSSRYLVKRTGEKVFLECVQDMDHENMFWYRQDPGLGLRLIYFSYDVKMKEKGDIPEGYSVSREKKERFSLILESASTNQTSMYLCASSYYKNTGELFFGEGSRLTVL.

Only a few counts were recorded for this clonotype. The rearrangement uses TRBV12-3 or TRBV12-4 and TRBJ2-2, with TRBD1 matching 9 bases. V lost 5 bases, J lost 6 bases, and 7 bases stayed unmatched. This CDR3 has 15 amino acids. The CDR3 nucleotides read TGTGCCAGCAGTCCTACAGGGGGCGCTTCCGGGGAGCTGTTTTTT. Translated, it gives CASSPTGGASGELFF.

At least ten counts were recorded for this clonotype. The V call is TRBV6-5, the J call TRBJ1-3; D is undetermined. The germline V gene encodes CDR1 MNHEY and CDR2 SVGAGI. V gave up 0 bases and J gave up 0 bases, with 9 bases separating them. CDR3 length equals 16 residues. CDR3 sequence (DNA): TGTGCCAGCAGTTACTCGGCAGGCGACTCTGGAAACACCATATATTTT. It translates to CASSYSAGDSGNTIYF.

The sample holds a few counts of this clonotype. The rearrangement joins TRBV9 to TRBJ2-5; 10 positions agree with TRBD1. In germline, CDR1 is SGDLS, CDR2 YYNGEE. The CDR3 contains 16 residues. V trimming: 4 bases; J trimming: 5 bases; junction bases outside the gene matches: 11. CDR3 DNA: TGTGCCAGCAGCACCTCCGGGACAGGGGTCTGGGAGACCCAGTACTTC. It specifies CASSTSGTGVWETQYF.

This clonotype has just one count. A read error may be the cause here, since a much bigger clone is one base away. The V gene is TRBV5-1, the J gene TRBJ1-2; D call uncertain. CDR1 and CDR2 from the germline V gene are SGHRS and YFSETQ. The length of the CDR3 is 14 residues. The CDR3 coding sequence is TGCGCCAGCAGCTCGGACGGAGCTAACTATGGCCACACCTTC. Translated, it gives CASSSDGANYGHTF. The full variable domain, its missing parts supplied by reference TRBV5-1 and TRBJ1-2, is KAGVTQTPRYLIKTRGQQVTLSCSPISGHRSVSWYQQTPGQGLQFLFEYFSETQRNKGNFPGRFSGRQFSNSRSEMNVSTLELGDSALYLCASSSDGANYGHTFGSGTRLTVV.

This chain joins TRBV29-1 and TRBJ1-1; D possibly corresponds to TRBD1 (6 bases). Looked up from germline, CDR1 is SQVTM and CDR2 is ANQGSEA. Trimming cost V 3 bases and J 3 bases, with 17 bases left between them. The CDR3 has 15 residues. The DNA for the CDR3 is TGCAGCGTTGAGACTAAGTGGGGGCGTGACACTGAAGCTTTCTTT. As protein: CSVETKWGRDTEAFF.

The chain recombines TRBV7-2 with TRBJ1-5, with D possibly matching TRBD1 (5 bases). The germline V gene has CDR1 SGHTA and CDR2 FQGNSA. The V gene lost 7 bases and the J gene lost 6 bases, with 13 bases spanning the gap. The CDR3 sequence is 13 residues long. The CDR3 protein is CASNPGLGQPQHF. CDR3 coding DNA: TGTGCCAGCAATCCAGGGCTCGGTCAGCCCCAGCATTTT.

V gene TRBV6-2 or TRBV6-3 combines with J gene TRBJ1-1, with a possible D match to TRBD1 (6 bases). The CDR3 extends over 17 amino acids. CDR1 and CDR2 from the germline V gene are MNHEY and SVGEGT. The ends were cut back, 4 bases at V and 5 bases at J, with 23 bases in the middle. CDR3 loop: CASSSPGWGRGDTEAFF. The DNA for the CDR3 is TGTGCCAGCAGTTCTCCGGGTTGGGGGCGCGGTGATACTGAAGCTTTCTTT.

The chain has TRBV29-1 and TRBJ2-5; TRBD1 matches at 11 bases. This CDR3 is 15 amino acids long. Germline V gene data show CDR1 as SQVTM and CDR2 as ANQGSEA. With V trimmed by 6 bases and J by 0 bases, 6 bases remained unmatched. For the CDR3, the DNA is TGCAGCGTCGGGGACAGGGGGTACAACCAAGAGACCCAGTACTTC. Protein: CSVGDRGYNQETQYF.

In DNA, the CDR3 is TGCAGCGTTGGAGCACAGGCGTCCACAGATACGCAGTATTTT. Its translation is CSVGAQASTDTQYF. The chain is built from TRBV29-1 and TRBJ2-3; D may be TRBD1 (5 bases). Germline V gene lookup returns CDR1 SQVTM and CDR2 ANQGSEA. Between the trimmed V and J ends, which lost 4 bases and 2 bases, there was a span of 13 bases. CDR3 length: 14 residues.

This clonotype was counted at least ten times. V is TRBV10-3 and J is TRBJ1-1; no clear D. Trimming removed 2 bases at V and 5 bases at J, with 21 bases between. Looked up from germline, CDR1 is ENHRY and CDR2 is SYGVKD. This CDR3 is 17 amino acids long. CDR3 DNA: TGTGCCATCAGTGAGCCAAAGGACGGAATGGGGAATACTGAAGCTTTCTTT. This translates into CAISEPKDGMGNTEAFF.

This clonotype was counted ten times or more. The chain is built from TRBV9 and TRBJ1-6, with D uncertain. Trimming pared 0 bases from V and 5 bases from J, leaving 6 bases between. Germline V gene data show CDR1 as SGDLS and CDR2 as YYNGEE. The CDR3 has 14 residues. The CDR3 spells CASSVGGNNSPLHF. The CDR3 coding sequence is TGTGCCAGCAGCGTAGGAGGGAATAATTCACCCCTCCACTTT.

This chain joins TRBV15 and TRBJ1-5; possible D gene TRBD1, 6 bases. CDR1 and CDR2 from the germline V gene are LNHNV and YYDKDF (reference sequence). The CDR3 totals 17 residues. Trimming shortened V by 4 bases and J by 2 bases, and 18 bases separated the two germline ends. The DNA of the CDR3 is TGTGCCACCAGCAAACAACAGGGATGGAAGGGCAATCAGCCCCAGCATTTT. This encodes CATSKQQGWKGNQPQHF.

This clonotype showed up just a few times. The chain is built from TRBV12-3 or TRBV12-4 and TRBJ2-5, with 13 bases aligning to TRBD2. The CDR3 spans 16 residues. After removal of 6 bases from V and 4 bases from J, the junction contained 8 bases not matched to a gene. DNA of the CDR3: TGTGCCAGCAGCCCCGGACTAGCGGGAGAATTAGAGACCCAGTACTTC. This translates into CASSPGLAGELETQYF.

This clonotype was picked up one time. The J gene is TRBJ2-7, the V gene TRBV11-2; D uncertain. V shed 3 bases and J shed 2 bases, with 11 bases lying between them. The CDR3 totals 14 residues. Germline CDR1 reads SGHAT; CDR2 reads FQNNGV. The CDR3 protein is CASSFQAGTYEQYF. The CDR3 DNA is TGTGCCAGCAGCTTTCAAGCAGGTACCTACGAGCAGTACTTC.

V usage is TRBV5-6 and J usage is TRBJ1-3; no reliable D call. V was clipped by 4 bases and J by 0 bases, with 17 bases between them. The germline V gene has CDR1 SGHDT and CDR2 YYEEEE. CDR3 length: 17 residues. CDR3 amino acids: CASSPKVGRTSGNTIYF. In nucleotides, the CDR3 is TGTGCCAGCAGCCCGAAAGTGGGCAGAACCTCTGGAAACACCATATATTTT.

This clonotype has only a few counts. The chain carries TRBV10-2 and TRBJ1-5; 7 nucleotides line up with TRBD1. CDR3 length: 18 amino acids. From germline, CDR1 is WSHSY and CDR2 SAAADI. V was pared by 0 bases and J by 7 bases, with 15 bases of the junction left unmatched. The CDR3 loop reads CASSESPGGRRWMQPQHF. In nucleotides, the CDR3 is TGCGCCAGCAGTGAGTCCCCAGGGGGGCGCCGATGGATGCAGCCCCAGCATTTT.

This clonotype was seen a few times. V gene TRBV7-9 combines with J gene TRBJ1-4, with TRBD1 identical over 9 bases. V was pared by 5 bases and J by 7 bases, with 8 bases of the junction left unmatched. The CDR3 contains 15 residues. CDR1 and CDR2 (germline): SEHNR, FQNEAQ (reference sequence). The CDR3 loop is CASSRDRQGGEKLFF. CDR3 bases: TGTGCCAGCAGCCGGGATCGACAGGGGGGTGAAAAACTGTTTTTT.